These 29 T cell receptor beta chains originate from one sample sequenced in a study of cytomegalovirus exposure and HLA in healthy donors (dated by TCRdb to about 2017). Receptor libraries were prepared by the immunoSEQ multiplex PCR assay. The multiplex PCR relied on a mix of 60 forward primers for TCR Vbeta segments and 13 reverse primers for TCR Jbeta segments. Drawn from immuneACCESS, this table holds only the in-frame rearrangements with V and J called that TCRdb kept. Clones are partly lost; checked studies trace under half to an unresolved V gene and leave the rest unexplained. This sample gives under 200,000 clones in total; just over 75% of them show up just once. The ten largest make up 1.5% to 2% of the sample. The sequenced sample consisted of PBMCs. These receptors all stem from a man in his thirties or forties in good health and CMV-seronegative.

The chain carries TRBV9 and TRBJ2-3; the match to TRBD1 covers 8 bases. Germline trimming cut 0 bases from V and 3 bases from J; bases unmatched to any gene: 12. Per germline, CDR1 SGDLS and CDR2 YYNGEE. This CDR3 has 18 amino acids. The CDR3: CASSVVGIGQGGTDTQYF. In nucleotides, the CDR3 is TGTGCCAGCAGCGTAGTTGGGATTGGACAGGGAGGAACAGATACGCAGTATTTT.

This clone was detected a few times. The chain combines TRBV19 with TRBJ1-4, with 10 bases that match TRBD1. Germline CDR1 and CDR2: LNHDA and SQIVND (reference sequence). The CDR3 length is 13 residues. V trimming: 11 bases; J trimming: 5 bases; junction bases outside the gene matches: 5. This chain's CDR3 is CAAGQGGNEKLFF. The CDR3 bases are TGTGCCGCAGGACAGGGGGGAAATGAAAAACTGTTTTTT.

This clone came up a few times. The chain is built from TRBV10-3 and TRBJ2-7; D is perhaps TRBD1 (7 bases). Germline V gene lookup returns CDR1 ENHRY and CDR2 SYGVKD. V lost 8 bases, J lost 2 bases, and 19 bases lay in between. The CDR3 contains 15 residues. The CDR3 nucleotides are TGTGCCATCGGGGGGACGGGACAGACGACCTACGAGCAGTACTTC. This gives the protein CAIGGTGQTTYEQYF.

Only a few counts were recorded for this clone. This chain uses TRBV28 with TRBJ2-7; 8 nucleotides agree with TRBD1. J lost 2 bases, V lost 1 base, and 4 bases had no gene match. CDR1 is MDHEN and CDR2 is SYDVKM in the germline V gene. The CDR3 runs 15 residues. Here the CDR3 DNA reads TGTGCCAGCAGTTTATTAGGACAGGGACCCTACGAGCAGTACTTC. Translating gives CASSLLGQGPYEQYF.

The chain links TRBV6-1 to TRBJ2-3; D ambiguous. With 4 bases removed from V and 4 bases from J, the gap between germline ends came to 9 bases. Germline lookup yields CDR1 MNHNS and CDR2 SASEGT. The CDR3 totals 13 residues. The CDR3 region is CASSGTWPDTQYF. Written as DNA, the CDR3 is TGTGCCAGCAGTGGTACGTGGCCAGATACGCAGTATTTT.

The chain recombines TRBV7-9 with TRBJ2-7, with D perhaps TRBD1 (7 bases). Deletions cut 4 bases from V and 2 bases from J, with 15 bases between. The CDR3 spans 15 residues. The germline V gene has CDR1 SEHNR and CDR2 FQNEAQ (reference sequence). As DNA, the CDR3 is TGTGCCAGCAGCTCCGTCAGGGGGGACACCTACGAGCAGTACTTC. This translates into CASSSVRGDTYEQYF. Full variable domain (missing parts from reference TRBV7-9 and TRBJ2-7): DTGVSQNPRHKITKRGQNVTFRCDPISEHNRLYWYRQTLGQGPEFLTYFQNEAQLEKSRLLSDRFSAERPKGSFSTLEIQRTEQGDSAMYLCASSSVRGDTYEQYFGPGTRLTVT.

The genes are TRBV29-1 and TRBJ1-4; D possibly corresponds to TRBD1 (5 bases). Germline lookup yields CDR1 SQVTM and CDR2 ANQGSEA. The V end was cut by 8 bases, the J end by 0 bases, with 10 bases between. The CDR3 is 13 residues long. The chain's CDR3 is CSTSGPTNEKLFF. As DNA, the CDR3 is TGCAGCACCTCAGGGCCAACTAATGAAAAACTGTTTTTT.

The rearrangement joins TRBV5-6 to TRBJ2-2; 10 bases match TRBD2. V shed 4 bases, J shed 4 bases, and the junction held 16 bases outside the gene matches. This CDR3 spans 19 amino acids. The V gene's germline CDR1 is SGHDT and CDR2 YYEEEE. CDR3 in amino acids: CASSLVRLAGGFGTGELFF. The CDR3 nucleotides are TGTGCCAGCAGCCTTGTTCGGTTAGCGGGAGGATTTGGCACCGGGGAGCTGTTTTTT.

The chain recombines TRBV2 with TRBJ2-1, with 7 bases matching TRBD1. The CDR3 runs 16 residues. Germline assignment: CDR1 SNHLY and CDR2 FYNNEI. V was clipped by 7 bases and J by 2 bases; unmatched bases: 11. This chain's CDR3 is CASTETGLITYNEQFF. DNA for the CDR3: TGTGCCAGCACCGAGACAGGGCTTATAACCTACAATGAGCAGTTCTTC. The full variable domain, rest sourced from reference TRBV2 and TRBJ2-1, is EPEVTQTPSHQVTQMGQEVILRCVPISNHLYFYWYRQILGQKVEFLVSFYNNEISEKSEIFDDQFSVERPDGSNFTLKIRSTKLEDSAMYFCASTETGLITYNEQFFGPGTRLTVL.

The rearrangement joins TRBV28 to TRBJ2-7; tentatively, D is TRBD1 (6 bases). V shed 11 bases and J shed 6 bases, with 17 bases lying between them. Germline CDR1 and CDR2: MDHEN and SYDVKM. This CDR3 is built from 12 residues. The CDR3 region is CARRTEESEQYF. Here the CDR3 DNA reads TGTGCCCGACGGACAGAGGAGAGCGAGCAGTACTTC.

There are a few counts of this clone. The chain is built from TRBV6-1 and TRBJ2-7; 7 bases fit TRBD1. The germline V gene encodes CDR1 MNHNS and CDR2 SASEGT. This CDR3 is 14 amino acids long. Trimming at V came to 8 bases and at J to 5 bases, leaving 12 bases not matched to a gene. CDR3 residues: CASCCAGGTDEQYF. CDR3 nucleotide sequence: TGTGCCAGCTGTTGTGCAGGGGGAACCGACGAGCAGTACTTC.

The rearrangement links TRBV15 to TRBJ2-2, with D possibly being TRBD1 (5 bases). CDR3 length equals 15 residues. Germline values: CDR1 LNHNV, CDR2 YYDKDF (reference sequence). Trimming pared 0 bases from V and 6 bases from J, leaving 11 bases between. Here the CDR3 DNA reads TGTGCCACCAGCAGAGATAAAGGGGCCGCCGGGGAGCTGTTTTTT. Amino acids: CATSRDKGAAGELFF.

The chain employs TRBV30 and TRBJ2-7; weak D call: TRBD2 (6 bases). Germline V gene sequence: CDR1 GTSNPN, CDR2 SVGIG (reference sequence). The CDR3 contains 14 residues. V shed 7 bases and J shed 1 base, with 17 bases lying between them. This CDR3 reads CASLTAGRSYEQYF. DNA of the CDR3: TGTGCCTCCCTGACGGCAGGGAGGTCCTACGAGCAGTACTTC.

The chain employs TRBV10-1 and TRBJ2-7; D ambiguous. The CDR3 spans 13 residues. Germline CDR1 is WNHNN and CDR2 is SYGVQD (reference sequence). The V and J ends lost 1 base and 4 bases respectively, with 8 bases between them. CDR3: CASSELGGYEQYF. The CDR3 DNA reads as TGCGCCAGCAGTGAGTTAGGCGGTTACGAGCAGTACTTC.

This clone was detected only a few times. The rearrangement joins TRBV4-2 to TRBJ1-4; a possible D gene is TRBD1 (6 bases). Germline V gene lookup returns CDR1 LGHNA and CDR2 YNFKEQ. The CDR3 spans 15 residues. V shed 6 bases and J shed 4 bases, with 15 bases lying between them. This chain's CDR3 is CASRSHRVDNEKLFF. In DNA, the CDR3 is TGTGCCAGCAGAAGCCACAGGGTTGATAATGAAAAACTGTTTTTT.

This clone was recorded once. The V call is TRBV15, the J call TRBJ2-1, with 8 bases that match TRBD2. The CDR3 runs to 15 residues. Germline trimming cut 5 bases from V and 4 bases from J; bases unmatched to any gene: 7. Germline V gene data show CDR1 as LNHNV and CDR2 as YYDKDF (reference sequence). CDR3 coding DNA: TGTGCCACCAGCGGGGGACTAGTGGGTTACAATGAGCAGTTCTTC. Protein sequence: CATSGGLVGYNEQFF.

This clone appeared a few times. At one end the junction does not follow the germline gene, possibly because of a read error. The same CDR3 is also encoded by other DNA sequences in this sample. The rearrangement joins TRBV7-9 to TRBJ2-5; 7 bases align to TRBD1. The CDR3 extends over 15 amino acids. CDR1 and CDR2 from the germline V gene are SEHNR and FQNEAQ (reference sequence). The CDR3 region has the DNA TGTGCGAGCAGCTTTGACAGGGTTGGGCTAGAGACCCAGTACTTC. This gives the protein CASSFDRVGLETQYF.

The rearrangement joins TRBV5-1 to TRBJ2-2; 12 nucleotides align to TRBD1. V lost 3 bases and J lost 8; bases outside the gene matches: 11. The CDR3 spans 17 residues. In germline, CDR1 is SGHRS, CDR2 YFSETQ. CDR3: CASSSGGTGGASGELFF. In nucleotides, the CDR3 is TGCGCCAGCAGCTCAGGGGGGACAGGGGGCGCATCAGGGGAGCTGTTTTTT.

This chain joins TRBV7-9 and TRBJ2-1; 8 bases match TRBD2. The CDR3 is made up of 17 amino acids. Per the germline V gene, CDR1 is SEHNR and CDR2 is FQNEAQ (reference sequence). After removal of 4 bases from V and 0 bases from J, the junction contained 8 bases not matched to a gene. CDR3 in amino acids: CASSSSGSTSSYNEQFF. CDR3 DNA: TGTGCCAGCAGCTCTAGCGGGTCCACCTCCTCCTACAATGAGCAGTTCTTC.

The J gene is TRBJ2-3, the V gene TRBV9, with 10 positions matching TRBD2. The CDR3 is 17 amino acids. CDR1 SGDLS and CDR2 YYNGEE come from the germline V gene. V shed 3 bases, J shed 2 bases, and the junction held 9 bases outside the gene matches. This CDR3 reads CASSDSSGGELTDTQYF. The CDR3 nucleotides are TGTGCCAGCAGCGATTCTAGCGGGGGTGAACTCACAGATACGCAGTATTTT.

The chain couples TRBV6-5 to TRBJ1-2; D gene ambiguous. The CDR3 sequence is 15 residues long. CDR1 and CDR2 (germline): MNHEY, SVGAGI. Trimming removed 6 bases from V and 4 bases from J, with 18 bases in between. CDR3 nucleotides: TGTGCCAGCAGGACCGTCCACGCAGGTGGCTATGGCTACACCTTC. It specifies CASRTVHAGGYGYTF.

The chain joins TRBV4-1 to TRBJ2-1, with TRBD1 identical over 8 bases. Per the germline V gene, CDR1 is MGHRA and CDR2 is YSYEKL. Unmatched junction bases numbered 9, after V lost 0 bases and J lost 8 bases. This CDR3 region has 16 residues. The CDR3 nucleotides read TGCGCCAGCAGCCAAGATCCCCCAGGGGGCGCGTATGAGCAGTTCTTC. Translating gives CASSQDPPGGAYEQFF.

CDR3 sequence: CASSKGSAGGGYEQYF. DNA for the CDR3: TGTGCCAGCAGCAAGGGTTCGGCGGGAGGGGGATACGAGCAGTACTTC. The chain carries TRBV11-2 and TRBJ2-7; 9 bases are a match to TRBD2. CDR3 length: 16 residues. Germline CDR1 and CDR2: SGHAT and FQNNGV. The trim removed 5 bases at V and 4 bases at J, leaving 12 bases unmatched.

In its sample, this clone was seen a few times. The chain links TRBV6-5 to TRBJ2-1, with no clear D. Between the trimmed V and J ends, which lost 6 bases and 6 bases, there was a span of 12 bases. CDR3 length equals 13 residues. Germline loops: CDR1 MNHEY, CDR2 SVGAGI. The CDR3 DNA follows: TGTGCCAGCAGGCCATTTGGGCGCAATGAGCAGTTCTTC. Its protein is CASRPFGRNEQFF.

This chain joins TRBV11-2 and TRBJ2-3, with a weak D call TRBD2 (6 bases). Trimming left V 1 base short and J 5 bases short, with 19 bases between. The CDR3 is 17 amino acids. Germline V CDR1 and CDR2: SGHAT, FQNNGV. CDR3 bases: TGTGCCAGCAGCTTAGGAACAGGTTCGGGAGCAGGAGATACGCAGTATTTT. Protein product: CASSLGTGSGAGDTQYF.

This chain connects TRBV7-9 to TRBJ2-1; possibly TRBD2 for D (6 bases). In germline, CDR1 is SEHNR, CDR2 FQNEAQ (reference sequence). The CDR3 runs 15 residues. The germline V and J ends were trimmed by 5 bases and 7 bases, with 18 bases remaining between them. The CDR3 DNA reads TGTGCCAGCAGCCCCATAACGGCGGGACCAAATGAGCAGTTCTTC. Protein product: CASSPITAGPNEQFF.

The chain joins TRBV25-1 to TRBJ2-3; 9 bases match TRBD2. This CDR3 is built from 15 residues. Trimming at V came to 1 base and at J to 5 bases, leaving 4 bases not matched to a gene. The V gene's germline CDR1 is MGHDK and CDR2 SYGVNS. The CDR3 sequence is CASSELAGALDTQYF. The CDR3 coding sequence is TGTGCCAGCAGTGAATTAGCGGGAGCTTTAGATACGCAGTATTTT. Using reference TRBV25-1 and TRBJ2-3 for the parts outside the CDR3, the full variable domain is EADIYQTPRYLVIGTGKKITLECSQTMGHDKMYWYQQDPGMELHLIHYSYGVNSTEKGDLSSESTVSRIRTEHFPLTLESARPSHTSQYLCASSELAGALDTQYFGPGTRLTVL.

This clone was detected only a few times. CDR3 sequence reads: CAGKPTGLNYGYTF. CDR3 nucleotides: TGTGCCGGGAAGCCAACAGGTTTGAACTATGGCTACACCTTC. The chain employs TRBV30 and TRBJ1-2; D possibly corresponds to TRBD1 (5 bases). CDR1 is GTSNPN, CDR2 SVGIG, per germline (reference sequence). This CDR3 has 14 residues. Trimming took 8 bases from V and 2 from J, leaving 18 bases between them.

Comments on this clone: Other DNA sequences in this sample translate to the same CDR3. This sequence joins TRBV5-1 and TRBJ2-7, with 8 positions matching TRBD1. From germline, CDR1 is SGHRS and CDR2 YFSETQ. The V gene end was trimmed by 5 bases and the J gene end by 3 bases; junction bases not matched to a gene: 4. CDR3 size: 13 residues. In DNA, the CDR3 is TGCGCCAGCAGTTCTGGACAGGGCTACGAGCAGTACTTC. It codes for CASSSGQGYEQYF.